These 13 T cell receptor beta chains share one sample of origin, sequenced in a study of vaccination effects on CD4 cells after COVID-19. Antigen specificity for these receptors is unknown. The method was immunoSEQ multiplex PCR; TCRdb's version includes in-frame clones alone and lacks a portion of them. The sample has about 64,000 clones; approximately 72% are singletons. Following a roughly 9-day culture, CD4+ T cells were purified. This specimen was CD4+ T cells from PBMCs cultured without peptide, taken before COVID-19 vaccination. The receptors come from a human donor who had a prior SARS-CoV-2 infection.

CDR3 in amino acids: CASSLYPRTDTQYF. CDR3 nucleotides: TGTGCCAGCAGCTTGTACCCTAGGACAGATACGCAGTATTTT. The chain combines TRBV5-4 with TRBJ2-3; the D is unclear. Germline assignment: CDR1 SGHNT and CDR2 YYREEE (reference sequence). The CDR3 has 14 amino acids. Trimming shortened V by 1 base and J by 3 bases, and 9 bases separated the two germline ends.

In DNA, the CDR3 is TGTGCGGTCCGGGGGGCAGATGGCTACACCTTC. This sequence encodes CAVRGADGYTF. The rearrangement joins TRBV6-5 to TRBJ1-2; D is possibly TRBD1 (6 bases). The germline CDR1 and CDR2 sequences are MNHEY and SVGAGI. The CDR3 consists of 11 residues.

This clone was detected only a few times. The genes are TRBV4-2 and TRBJ2-2, with 10 positions matching TRBD2. The CDR3 consists of 17 residues. Germline-derived CDR1 and CDR2 are LGHNA and YNFKEQ. The trim removed 4 bases at V and 1 base at J, leaving 6 bases unmatched. The CDR3 DNA follows: TGTGCCAGCAGCCGGGAAGGGACTAGCGAGAACACCGGGGAGCTGTTTTTT. As protein: CASSREGTSENTGELFF.

In this sample, this clone turned up a few times. The V gene is TRBV7-9, the J gene TRBJ2-7; D gene uncertain. Trimming left V 2 bases short and J 6 bases short, with 8 bases between. The CDR3 runs to 12 residues. Germline V lookup: CDR1 SEHNR, CDR2 FQNEAQ (reference sequence). CDR3 nucleotide sequence: TGTGCCAGCAGCTTACAGGCTCTCGAGCAGTACTTC. This codes for CASSLQALEQYF.

V is TRBV9 and J is TRBJ2-5; 8 bases fit TRBD2. The CDR3 loop spans 15 amino acids. After removal of 2 bases from V and 5 bases from J, the junction contained 8 bases not matched to a gene. Looked up from germline, CDR1 is SGDLS and CDR2 is YYNGEE. CDR3 nucleotides: TGTGCCAGCAGCGTTTATCCGGGAGGGGGGGAGACCCAGTACTTC. Encoded protein: CASSVYPGGGETQYF.

V and J are TRBV13 and TRBJ2-3; D possibly corresponds to TRBD2 (6 bases). V lost 10 bases and J lost 5, with 19 bases in between. Germline assignment: CDR1 PRHDT and CDR2 FYEKMQ (reference sequence). CDR3 length equals 14 residues. The CDR3 DNA is TGTGCCACCTCCGGGGCTAGCGAAGGAGATACGCAGTATTTT. Its translation is CATSGASEGDTQYF.

This clone was counted a single time. J is TRBJ1-4 and V is TRBV27; TRBD1 aligns across 9 bases. V lost 5 bases to trimming and J lost 9 bases; unmatched junction nucleotides: 4. The germline CDR1 and CDR2 sequences are MNHEY and SMNVEV (reference sequence). The CDR3 totals 13 residues. Here the CDR3 reads CASSGGQGKKLFF. The CDR3 DNA reads as TGTGCCAGCAGTGGGGGACAGGGCAAAAAACTGTTTTTT.

This clone was seen a few times. The V call is TRBV5-1, the J call TRBJ2-7; 7 nucleotides agree with TRBD1. The CDR3 has 15 amino acids. Trimming removed 4 bases from V and 1 base from J; junction bases left unmatched: 8. Looked up from germline, CDR1 is SGHRS and CDR2 is YFSETQ. The CDR3 sequence is CASSPGTAESYEQYF. The CDR3 bases are TGCGCCAGCAGCCCAGGGACAGCCGAGTCCTACGAGCAGTACTTC. Using reference TRBV5-1 and TRBJ2-7 for the parts outside the CDR3, the full variable domain is KAGVTQTPRYLIKTRGQQVTLSCSPISGHRSVSWYQQTPGQGLQFLFEYFSETQRNKGNFPGRFSGRQFSNSRSEMNVSTLELGDSALYLCASSPGTAESYEQYFGPGTRLTVT.

The rearrangement joins TRBV12-3 or TRBV12-4 to TRBJ2-7; 7 nucleotides match TRBD1. V shed 3 bases and J 2 bases; nucleotides not matched to a gene: 1. There are 13 residues in the CDR3. The CDR3 DNA sequence: TGTGCCAGCAGTTTGGGACAGACCTACGAGCAGTACTTC. Its protein is CASSLGQTYEQYF.

This clone was found once. The V call is TRBV4-1, the J call TRBJ1-4; D ambiguous. Trimming shortened V by 0 bases and J by 0 bases, and 17 bases separated the two germline ends. Germline V CDR1 and CDR2: MGHRA, YSYEKL. The CDR3 totals 19 residues. This CDR3 reads CASSQDLGQSVATNEKLFF. As DNA, the CDR3 is TGCGCCAGCAGCCAAGATCTCGGGCAGTCCGTGGCAACTAATGAAAAACTGTTTTTT.

This clone was observed a handful of times. The V and J genes are TRBV6-5 and TRBJ1-1; TRBD1 aligns across 7 bases. The V and J ends lost 6 bases and 2 bases, in that order; junction bases with no gene match: 6. CDR1 and CDR2 (germline): MNHEY, SVGAGI. The CDR3 contains 14 residues. The CDR3 region is CASRQGQLNTEAFF. Written as DNA, the CDR3 is TGTGCCAGCAGGCAGGGACAGCTAAACACTGAAGCTTTCTTT.

The CDR3 loop is CASSWGAGTSTDTQYF. CDR3 DNA: TGTGCCAGCAGCTGGGGGGCGGGAACTAGCACAGATACGCAGTATTTT. The chain recombines TRBV5-4 with TRBJ2-3; possibly TRBD1 or TRBD2 for D (6 bases each). The ends were cut back, 3 bases at V and 0 bases at J, with 14 bases in the middle. CDR1 is SGHNT and CDR2 is YYREEE in the germline V gene (reference sequence). The CDR3 is 16 residues long.

The chain has TRBV4-3 and TRBJ2-3, with 12 bases matching TRBD1. J lost 4 bases, V lost 1 base, and 9 bases had no gene match. In germline, CDR1 is LGHNA, CDR2 YSLEER. The CDR3 consists of 18 residues. CDR3 nucleotides: TGCGCCAGCAGCCAAGGTCCGGCCGGGACAGGGGGCCCAGATACGCAGTATTTT. Translating gives CASSQGPAGTGGPDTQYF.